Listed below are T cell receptor beta chains from one sample, sequenced in a study of CD8 T cells in Susac syndrome. TCRdb re-analysed the immunoSEQ multiplex PCR reads in MiXCR, keeping a single row per CDR3 protein. Of about 180,000 distinct CDR3 sequences listed, under 97% are singletons. Sequencing was carried out using CD4+ T cells from PBMCs. These receptors came from a human donor with multiple sclerosis. The CDR3 runs from the conserved cysteine through the conserved F or W. Fields, in order: clone size, V gene, J gene, D gene, CDR3 protein, CDR3 DNA. A D gene is named only where the DNA matches it firmly. Size is stated for part of the rows, as once, few or many counts, or as a class when the clone is expanded.

.	TRBV10-3	TRBJ2-3	.	CAISESRGPSTDTQYF	TGTGCCATCAGTGAGTCGAGGGGACCTAGCACAGATACGCAGTATTTT
.	TRBV7-7	TRBJ2-5	.	CASSPSGTPETQYF	TGTGCCAGCAGCCCATCCGGGACCCCGGAGACCCAGTACTTC
.	TRBV20-1	TRBJ2-5	TRBD2	CSARPTSGGRETQYF	TGCAGTGCTAGACCTACTAGCGGGGGGCGGGAGACCCAGTACTTC
.	TRBV29-1	TRBJ2-4	TRBD2	CSVVSQGLLLAKNIQYF	TGCAGCGTGGTCTCTCAGGGACTACTACTAGCCAAAAACATTCAGTACTTC
.	TRBV27	TRBJ1-1	TRBD1	CASSSYRDSEAFF	TGTGCCAGCAGTTCATACCGGGACAGTGAAGCTTTCTTT
.	TRBV20-1	TRBJ2-7	.	CSALNRLGSYEQYF	TGCAGTGCCCTGAACAGGTTAGGATCCTACGAGCAGTACTTC
once	TRBV12-3/TRBV12-4	TRBJ1-6	.	CASSLSRARGALHF	TGTGCCAGCAGTTTGAGCCGGGCTCGTGGGGCCCTCCACTTT
few	TRBV7-7	TRBJ2-3	TRBD1	CASSPTGSDTQYF	TGTGCCAGCAGCCCGACAGGGTCAGATACGCAGTATTTT
.	TRBV9	TRBJ2-7	.	CASSVGTVWYEQYF	TGTGCCAGCAGCGTAGGCACCGTCTGGTACGAGCAGTACTTC
.	TRBV30	TRBJ2-5	.	CAWSPEQTQYF	TGTGCCTGGAGTCCCGAGCAGACCCAGTACTTC
.	TRBV6-5	TRBJ1-2	TRBD1	CASSSMTGLGFGGYTF	TGTGCCAGCAGTTCCATGACAGGGCTGGGCTTCGGCGGCTACACCTTC
.	TRBV20-1	TRBJ2-7	.	CSASGGTEGTEQYF	TGCAGTGCCTCTGGCGGGACAGAGGGGACCGAGCAGTACTTC
few	TRBV29-1	TRBJ2-7	.	CSVEEGRGEQYF	TGCAGCGTTGAAGAGGGCAGGGGCGAGCAGTACTTC
.	TRBV15	TRBJ2-5	TRBD1	CATSPPGSLGGRQETQYF	TGTGCCACCAGCCCCCCCGGTTCACTAGGGGGCCGCCAAGAGACCCAGTACTTC
once	TRBV7-3	TRBJ2-5	.	CASSYARGPQETQYF	TGTGCCAGCAGCTACGCGCGGGGGCCCCAAGAGACCCAGTACTTC
.	TRBV7-2	TRBJ1-6	.	CASSLTEGPLHF	TGTGCCAGCAGCTTAACGGAGGGGCCCCTCCACTTT
.	TRBV4-3	TRBJ1-1	.	CASSQDGNGGAFF	TGCGCCAGCAGCCAGGACGGAAATGGGGGAGCTTTCTTT
.	TRBV29-1	TRBJ2-5	.	CSVGPPQETQYF	TGCAGCGTTGGCCCTCCACAAGAGACCCAGTACTTC
.	TRBV7-9	TRBJ2-2	.	CASSPGSSSTGELFF	TGTGCCAGCAGCCCCGGGTCCAGTTCCACCGGGGAGCTGTTTTTT
few	TRBV11-2	TRBJ1-2	TRBD1	CASSSTGDYGYTF	TGTGCCAGCAGCTCTACAGGGGACTATGGCTACACCTTC
.	TRBV2	TRBJ1-4	.	CASSEQGLDEKLFF	TGTGCCAGCAGTGAACAGGGGCTAGATGAAAAACTGTTTTTT
.	TRBV29-1	TRBJ1-4	TRBD1	CSGNRGGKLFF	TGCAGCGGAAACAGGGGAGGAAAACTGTTTTTT
.	TRBV12-5	TRBJ2-1	TRBD2	CASAISGVGEQFF	TGTGCTAGTGCCATTAGCGGGGTGGGTGAGCAGTTCTTC
few	TRBV6-1	TRBJ2-1	.	CASSETRGQFF	TGTGCCAGCAGTGAGACCCGGGGGCAGTTCTTC
once	TRBV30	TRBJ2-7	.	CAWSAYHEQYF	TGTGCCTGGAGCGCCTACCACGAGCAGTACTTC
once	TRBV20-1	TRBJ2-7	TRBD2	CSARTSGPYEQYF	TGCAGTGCTAGGACTAGCGGCCCCTACGAGCAGTACTTC
once	TRBV25-1	TRBJ1-6	TRBD1	CASRGGTGVFQTGSPLHF	TGTGCCAGCAGAGGGGGGACAGGGGTTTTTCAGACGGGTTCACCCCTCCACTTT
.	TRBV28	TRBJ2-1	.	CASSFYGLSYNEQFF	TGTGCCAGCAGTTTTTACGGGTTATCCTACAATGAGCAGTTCTTC